Sequencing of this T cell receptor beta chain was carried out in a study of cytomegalovirus exposure and HLA in healthy donors. About the research overall: The same platform used for the approximately 670 first-cohort repertoires was also used for the 100 to 150 validation repertoires, as a later analysis reported. General study results and limits: Most TCR sequences were seen very rarely across donors, but some public TCRs occurred in many. Reported performance of the classifier showed diagnosis of cytomegalovirus status with high specificity and sensitivity.

Here immunoSEQ multiplex PCR was the method, and the copy in TCRdb shows in-frame clones only, minus some. The table lists some 350,000 clones, 87% of them singletons, with about 1.2% in the top ten. For this clone: Its specificity is not known.

CDR3 length: 13 residues. Between the trimmed V and J ends, which lost 8 bases and 7 bases, there was a span of 17 bases. Germline CDR1 is SNHLY and CDR2 is FYNNEI. This sequence was found in a woman aged 25 to 39 in good health and CMV-seropositive. This sequence joins TRBV2 and TRBJ1-1; no definite D call. The specimen was PBMCs. The CDR3 DNA is TGTGCCAGCTTTCAGGCACCGAGGAGTGAAGCTTTCTTT. This encodes CASFQAPRSEAFF.